These 2 T cell receptor beta chains were sequenced from one sample in a study of radiation and T cells in renal cell carcinoma. Time point denoted: baseline pretreatment blood. This sample's treatment: 15 Gy SBRT to primary tumor, nephrectomy 4 weeks later. The data were produced by immunoSEQ multiplex PCR, yet TCRdb's version contains in-frame clones alone and is incomplete. The top ten clones hold 3% of a sample with approximately 120,000 clones, 82% of them seen once. The source was blood, collected from a patient whose treatment included radiotherapy and nephrectomy. The origin of the receptors is a woman in her sixties with renal cell carcinoma.

CDR3 nucleotides: TGTGCCAGCCTCGACCCGGCCGTGAACACTGAAGCTTTCTTT. The encoded protein is CASLDPAVNTEAFF. The chain combines TRBV19 with TRBJ1-1; D gene unclear. Trimming cost V 9 bases and J 0 bases, with 14 bases left between them. The CDR3 is 14 residues long. CDR1 is LNHDA, CDR2 SQIVND, per germline (reference sequence).

The rearrangement links TRBV9 to TRBJ2-1; the D is unclear. Trimming removed 4 bases from V and 0 bases from J, with 11 bases in between. The CDR3 extends over 15 amino acids. CDR1 and CDR2 (germline): SGDLS, YYNGEE. CDR3 in amino acids: CASSYTKSSYNEQFF. The CDR3 region has the DNA TGTGCCAGCAGCTACACAAAGAGCTCCTACAATGAGCAGTTCTTC.